Below, 10 T cell receptor beta chains from the same sample are listed, as sequenced in a study of identical twins. TCRdb reanalysed the 5' RACE reads using MiXCR and keeps one entry per CDR3 protein. The profile covers around 1.7 million distinct CDR3 sequences, with around a third appearing a single time and approximately 0.29% taken by the ten largest. The specimen was cord blood. The receptors originated from a newborn girl in good health.

V is TRBV20-1 and J is TRBJ2-1; D is unresolved. The end of the DNA aligns better with TRBJ2-7, so the J call may be wrong. Germline CDR1 DFQATT, CDR2 SNEGSKA (reference sequence). The CDR3 is made up of 10 amino acids. CDR3 residues: CSAKYNGQYF. The CDR3 bases are TGCAGTGCTAAATACAATGGGCAGTACTTC.

V and J are TRBV20-1 and TRBJ1-2, with 7 nucleotides matching TRBD1. The CDR3 has 14 amino acids. Germline CDR1 is DFQATT and CDR2 is SNEGSKA (reference sequence). The V gene end was trimmed by 6 bases and the J gene end by 4 bases; junction bases not matched to a gene: 11. The CDR3 here is CSAGGSTGIYGYTF. The CDR3 DNA is TGCAGTGCCGGAGGATCGACAGGGATCTATGGCTACACCTTC.

This chain links TRBV5-1 with TRBJ2-7; 10 nucleotides agree with TRBD2. Germline loops: CDR1 SGHRS, CDR2 YFSETQ. J gave up 6 bases and V 4 bases, and 10 bases lay outside the gene matches. The CDR3 runs to 15 residues. CDR3 sequence (DNA): TGCGCCAGCAGCGTCTCTAGCGGGAGTTCTTGCGAGCAGTACTTC. Residues: CASSVSSGSSCEQYF.

The table lists this clonotype with a few counts. The chain couples TRBV10-3 to TRBJ1-2; D not certain. This CDR3 has 8 amino acids. V was pared by 9 bases and J by 9 bases, with 5 bases between. CDR1 and CDR2 (germline): ENHRY, SYGVKD. The CDR3, as DNA: TGTGCCATTACCTGCTACACCTTC. Protein: CAITCYTF.

This clonotype was counted between two and nine times. The chain carries TRBV3-1 and TRBJ1-1, with 8 bases aligning to TRBD1. The CDR3 loop spans 15 amino acids. Germline V gene sequence: CDR1 LGHDT, CDR2 YNNKEL (reference sequence). J lost 10 bases, V lost 3 bases, and 13 bases had no gene match. DNA of the CDR3: TGTGCCAGCAGCCAGTCCAGGGGGCGCAGGATCTTAGCTTTCTTT. Its translation: CASSQSRGRRILAFF.

At least ten counts were recorded for this clonotype. The chain combines TRBV12-3 or TRBV12-4 with TRBJ2-3; D gene uncertain. V gave up 5 bases and J gave up 0 bases, with 9 bases separating them. CDR3 length: 14 amino acids. The CDR3 here is CASSPTRSTDTQYF. As DNA, the CDR3 is TGTGCCAGCAGTCCGACTCGGAGCACAGATACGCAGTATTTT.

The chain joins TRBV11-2 to TRBJ2-3; tentatively, D is TRBD2 (6 bases). The CDR3 is 14 amino acids. Trimming removed 3 bases at V and 4 bases at J, with 11 bases between. Germline values: CDR1 SGHAT, CDR2 FQNNGV. This CDR3 is CASSFSGDPDTQYF. CDR3 nucleotides: TGTGCCAGCAGCTTCTCGGGGGACCCAGATACGCAGTATTTT.

The V call is TRBV5-1, the J call TRBJ1-1, with 7 bases that match TRBD1. The CDR3 totals 18 residues. Germline V gene data show CDR1 as SGHRS and CDR2 as YFSETQ. The junction had 12 bases not matched to a gene; V was cut back by 1 base and J by 0 bases. The CDR3 coding sequence is TGCGCCAGCAGCTTGTTTCCCCCCCAGGGGGACATGAACACTGAAGCTTTCTTT. The encoded protein is CASSLFPPQGDMNTEAFF.

J is TRBJ2-2 and V is TRBV3-1; D remains unclear. The length of the CDR3 is 11 residues. The germline CDR1 and CDR2 sequences are LGHDT and YNNKEL (reference sequence). V dropped 2 bases and J dropped 10 bases, with 5 bases sitting between them. The CDR3 DNA reads TGTGCCAGCAGCCAATTCGAGGAGCTGTTTTTT. The encoded protein is CASSQFEELFF. Supplemented by reference TRBV3-1 and TRBJ2-2, the full variable domain reads DTAVSQTPKYLVTQMGNDKSIKCEQNLGHDTMYWYKQDSKKFLKIMFSYNNKELIINETVPNRFSPKSPDKAHLNLHINSLELGDSAVYFCASSQFEELFFGEGSRLTVL.

V is TRBV29-1 and J is TRBJ2-7; 9 positions match TRBD2. Germline CDR1 is SQVTM and CDR2 is ANQGSEA. The CDR3 loop spans 15 amino acids. V lost 4 bases to trimming and J lost 0 bases; unmatched junction nucleotides: 7. The CDR3 DNA sequence: TGCAGCGTTGTCAGCGGGAGGCCCCCCTCCTACGAGCAGTACTTC. This translates into CSVVSGRPPSYEQYF.